These T cell receptor beta chains were read from a single sample in a study of identical twins. TCRdb re-called the 5' RACE reads with MiXCR, one entry per CDR3 protein. This sample has some 760,000 distinct CDR3 sequences, with around a sixth found just once. The sample was also linked to a second study, of T cells expressing NK-cell markers.

The sequenced material came from PBMCs. The receptors were sampled from a young woman in good health. Both conserved end residues are part of each CDR3. Each record gives: V gene, D gene, clone size, J gene, CDR3 protein, CDR3 DNA. D genes are given only for firm matches. Clone size is shown for a subset of rows, as once, few, many or a class of expanded clone.

TRBV24-1	TRBD2	few	TRBJ2-1	CATSDSGTSGLVYEQFF	TGTGCCACCAGTGACTCCGGGACTAGCGGGTTAGTATATGAGCAGTTCTTC
TRBV20-1	TRBD2	-	TRBJ2-7	CSARDRTSGSPYEQYF	TGCAGTGCTAGAGATCGTACTAGCGGGAGCCCCTACGAGCAGTACTTC
TRBV20-1	-	few	TRBJ2-1	CSARETYGSSYNEQFF	TGCAGTGCTAGAGAGACCTACGGGAGCTCCTACAATGAGCAGTTCTTC
TRBV7-9	-	many	TRBJ2-1	CAVSRVEQFF	TGTGCCGTCAGTAGGGTTGAGCAGTTCTTC
TRBV5-1	-	-	TRBJ1-4	CASSSDVTREKLFF	TGCGCCAGCAGCTCCGACGTAACAAGAGAAAAACTGTTTTTT
TRBV6-5	TRBD2	-	TRBJ2-7	CASSCPPGTSGYEQYF	TGTGCCAGCAGTTGCCCACCCGGGACTAGCGGGTACGAGCAGTACTTC
TRBV7-6	-	few	TRBJ2-7	CASSGGTGTYEQYF	TGTGCCAGCAGCGGTGGGACGGGAACCTACGAGCAGTACTTC
TRBV3-1	-	-	TRBJ2-7	CASRNKYEQYF	TGTGCCAGCAGGAACAAGTACGAGCAGTACTTC
TRBV6-5	-	few	TRBJ2-3	CASSYRAGFTDTQYF	TGTGCCAGCAGTTACCGGGCGGGGTTCACAGATACGCAGTATTTT
TRBV6-1	-	many	TRBJ2-2	CASSSGARGDTGELFF	TGTGCCAGCTCCTCAGGGGCCCGAGGTGACACCGGGGAGCTGTTTTTT
TRBV7-2	TRBD2	-	TRBJ2-7	CASSEGVAGTDEQYF	TGTGCCAGCAGCGAGGGGGTAGCGGGAACGGACGAGCAGTACTTC
TRBV6-2/TRBV6-3	TRBD1	few	TRBJ2-3	CASSYSVQGARYF	TGTGCCAGCAGTTACTCGGTCCAGGGGGCTCGGTATTTT
TRBV6-2/TRBV6-3	-	many	TRBJ2-5	CASNDWRETQYF	TGTGCCAGCAACGACTGGAGAGAGACCCAGTACTTC
TRBV12-3/TRBV12-4	TRBD2	many	TRBJ2-1	CASSQRGYNEQFF	TGTGCCAGCAGTCAGCGGGGATACAATGAGCAGTTCTTC
TRBV6-6	-	few	TRBJ1-1	CAVAGLNTEAFF	TGTGCTGTCGCAGGACTGAACACTGAAGCTTTCTTT
TRBV11-2	TRBD2	-	TRBJ2-5	CASSSRLAGGQETQYF	TGTGCCAGCAGTTCCCGACTAGCGGGGGGGCAGGAGACCCAGTACTTC
TRBV12-3/TRBV12-4	-	many	TRBJ1-6	CATMDGTANSPLHF	TGTGCCACCATGGACGGGACGGCGAATTCACCCCTCCACTTT
TRBV27	-	few	TRBJ2-5	CASSLRGVWETQYF	TGTGCCAGCAGCCTAAGGGGTGTTTGGGAGACCCAGTACTTC
TRBV20-1	-	few	TRBJ2-7	CSASIGGDFGEQYF	TGCAGTGCTAGTATTGGCGGGGACTTTGGCGAGCAGTACTTC
TRBV9	-	few	TRBJ2-7	CASSSATGHEQYF	TGTGCCAGCAGCTCAGCGACCGGCCACGAGCAGTACTTC
TRBV10-3	-	-	TRBJ1-2	CAISPAYGYTF	TGTGCCATCAGCCCCGCATACGGCTACACCTTC
TRBV20-1	-	-	TRBJ2-2	CSATDKQGGFTTGELFF	TGCAGTGCTACCGACAAACAGGGGGGGTTTACCACCGGGGAGCTGTTTTTT
TRBV9	TRBD2	once	TRBJ2-1	CASSVEAGVWDEQFF	TGTGCCAGCAGCGTAGAGGCGGGAGTATGGGATGAGCAGTTCTTC
TRBV14	TRBD2	once	TRBJ2-1	CASSFSLAGPLNEQFF	TGTGCCAGCAGCTTCTCTCTAGCGGGACCCCTCAATGAGCAGTTCTTC
TRBV2	-	few	TRBJ2-7	CASRGLVYEQYF	TGTGCCAGCCGGGGACTCGTATACGAGCAGTACTTC
TRBV12-3/TRBV12-4	-	many	TRBJ2-3	CASSPTSTDTQYF	TGTGCCAGCTCTCCCACTAGCACAGATACGCAGTATTTT
TRBV6-4	-	many	TRBJ2-3	CASSDSISTDTQYF	TGTGCCAGCAGTGACTCGATTAGCACAGATACGCAGTATTTT
TRBV21-1	-	-	TRBJ2-7	CASSNSWGQISYEQYF	TGTGCCAGCAGCAATAGTTGGGGACAGATCTCCTACGAGCAGTACTTC
TRBV6-4	-	-	TRBJ2-3	CASSDSRGSVDTQYF	TGTGCCAGCAGTGACTCTCGAGGGTCGGTTGATACGCAGTATTTT
TRBV6-1	TRBD2	-	TRBJ2-1	CASRRGLAGSSYNEQFF	TGTGCCAGCAGAAGGGGACTAGCGGGCTCCTCCTACAATGAGCAGTTCTTC